This entry is about one T cell receptor beta chain. The germline V gene has CDR1 KGHSH and CDR2 LQKENI. This CDR3 spans 15 amino acids. V shed 3 bases and J shed 4 bases, with 13 bases lying between them. Repertoires were generated with immunoSEQ multiplex PCR, while TCRdb's copy carries only in-frame clones and drops some. The table lists some 360,000 clones, around 87% of them singletons. The data stem from a study of blood T cell repertoires in COVID-19. The clonotype was recovered from a woman aged 60-75 years with COVID-19, enrolled during active disease. The chain has TRBV18 and TRBJ1-5; the D gene is possibly TRBD1 (6 bases). The sequencing input was peripheral blood. In DNA form, the CDR3 reads TGTGCCAGCTCACCTCAGGGGACGGAAAATCAGCCCCAGCATTTT. It codes for CASSPQGTENQPQHF.